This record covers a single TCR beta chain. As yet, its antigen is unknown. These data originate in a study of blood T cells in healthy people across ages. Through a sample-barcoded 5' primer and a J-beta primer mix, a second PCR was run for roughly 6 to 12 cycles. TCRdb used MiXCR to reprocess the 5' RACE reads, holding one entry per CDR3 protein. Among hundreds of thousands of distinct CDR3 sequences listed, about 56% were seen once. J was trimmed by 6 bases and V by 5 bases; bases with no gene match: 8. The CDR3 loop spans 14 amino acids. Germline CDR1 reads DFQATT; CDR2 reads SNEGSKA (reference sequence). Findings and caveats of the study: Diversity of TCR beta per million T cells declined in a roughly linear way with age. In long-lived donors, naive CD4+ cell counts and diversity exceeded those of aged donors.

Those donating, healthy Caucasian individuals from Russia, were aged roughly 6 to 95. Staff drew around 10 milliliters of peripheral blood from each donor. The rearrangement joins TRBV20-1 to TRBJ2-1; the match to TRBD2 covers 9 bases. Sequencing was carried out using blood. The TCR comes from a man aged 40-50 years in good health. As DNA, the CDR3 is TGCAGTGCTTACCTACAGCGGGGGGTCAATGAGCAGTTCTTC. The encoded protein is CSAYLQRGVNEQFF.